This TCR beta chain was documented in a study of Ad26.COV2.S vaccination and SARS-CoV-2 variants. Whole-study results and caveats: It was reported that spike-specific CD8+ and CD4+ T cell responses were substantially broad after vaccination. People who got the vaccine had more spike-specific TCR breadth than people who got placebo.

Unmatched junction bases numbered 10, after V lost 6 bases and J lost 3 bases. The V gene's germline CDR1 is MNHEY and CDR2 SVGEGT. This CDR3 is 15 amino acids long. Treatment: some 19 received Ad26.COV2.S at low or high dose, single or two shots; 5 received placebo; per-sample allocation not given. The samples were gathered on day 63 after the first injection of vaccine or placebo. As regards this clone: Its target is unknown.

This table comes from immunoSEQ multiplex PCR, and its TCRdb copy is limited to in-frame clones, with some not included. The data hold hundreds of thousands of clones, with around 90% observed a single time. The chain links TRBV6-2 or TRBV6-3 to TRBJ2-7; 8 bases fit TRBD2. Sample: peripheral blood, taken in a trial of Ad26.COV2.S vaccine versus placebo. This receptor was identified in a person aged 18-60 years who received the Ad26.COV2.S COVID-19 vaccine or a placebo. In nucleotides, the CDR3 is TGTGCCAGCAGCGAACCATCGGGGGGGGTCTACGAGCAGTACTTC. Residues: CASSEPSGGVYEQYF.